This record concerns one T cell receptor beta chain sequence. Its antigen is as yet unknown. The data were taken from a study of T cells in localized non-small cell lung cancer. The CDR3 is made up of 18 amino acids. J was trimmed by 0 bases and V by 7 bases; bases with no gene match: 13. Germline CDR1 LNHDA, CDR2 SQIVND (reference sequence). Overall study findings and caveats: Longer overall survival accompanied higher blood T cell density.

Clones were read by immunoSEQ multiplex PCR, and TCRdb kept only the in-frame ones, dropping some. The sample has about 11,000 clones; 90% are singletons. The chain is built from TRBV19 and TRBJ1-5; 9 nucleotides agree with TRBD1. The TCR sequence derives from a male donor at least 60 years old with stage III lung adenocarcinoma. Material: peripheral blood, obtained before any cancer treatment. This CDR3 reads CASNPGDRATYSNQPQHF. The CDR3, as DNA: TGTGCCAGTAACCCGGGGGACAGGGCCACCTATAGCAATCAGCCCCAGCATTTT.